This T cell receptor (beta chain) was captured in a study of Graves' ophthalmopathy and Graves' hyperthyroidism. RNA transcripts served as template for amplifying TCR beta CDR3 sequences. HTBI primers were used in a first-round RT-PCR, which preceded a second-round multiplex PCR. TCRdb itself ran the multiplex PCR reads through MiXCR, one entry per CDR3 protein. The sample contains over a million distinct CDR3 sequences, roughly two fifths of which appear only once. Germline V gene lookup returns CDR1 SGHTA and CDR2 FQGNSA. The CDR3 extends over 16 amino acids. The V gene lost 5 bases and the J gene lost 2 bases, with 15 bases spanning the gap.

The sequencing input was peripheral blood or thyroid tissue (not recorded which). The chain couples TRBV7-2 to TRBJ1-4, with D unresolved. The receptor was isolated from an adult man with Graves' hyperthyroidism. The CDR3 coding sequence is TGTGCCAGCAGCCTACAGCGGACGGCGACTAATGAAAAACTGTTTTTT. Its protein is CASSLQRTATNEKLFF.